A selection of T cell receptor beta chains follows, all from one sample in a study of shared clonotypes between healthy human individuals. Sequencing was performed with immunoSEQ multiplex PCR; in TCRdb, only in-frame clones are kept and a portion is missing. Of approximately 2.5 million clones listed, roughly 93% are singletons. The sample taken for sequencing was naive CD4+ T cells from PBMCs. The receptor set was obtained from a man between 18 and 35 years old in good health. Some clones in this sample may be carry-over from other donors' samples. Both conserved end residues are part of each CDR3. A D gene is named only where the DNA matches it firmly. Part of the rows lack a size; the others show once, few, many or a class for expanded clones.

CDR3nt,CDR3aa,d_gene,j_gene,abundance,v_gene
TGTGCCAGCAGTTTATCGGGACTAGCTCAAGAGACCCAGTACTTC,CASSLSGLAQETQYF,TRBD2,TRBJ2-5,-,TRBV28
TGCGCCAGCAGCCAAGATGATTCGGGCACTAACTATGGCTACACCTTC,CASSQDDSGTNYGYTF,-,TRBJ1-2,-,TRBV4-1
TGCGCCAGCAGCCCGGGGGACTCCGAGCAGTACTTC,CASSPGDSEQYF,-,TRBJ2-7,-,TRBV5-1
TGTGCCATCAGTGCAGACTCCTACTCTGGAAACACCATATATTTT,CAISADSYSGNTIYF,-,TRBJ1-3,-,TRBV10-3
TGTGCCAGCAGCCAAGATCGATATGGCTACACCTTC,CASSQDRYGYTF,-,TRBJ1-2,-,TRBV14
TGCAGCGTCGGTGGGACACCCCCACGGCCGCAGTATTTT,CSVGGTPPRPQYF,-,TRBJ2-3,-,TRBV29-1
TGTGCCAGCAGACCCGGACTAGCGGGAGCACTTTCAGATACGCAGTATTTT,CASRPGLAGALSDTQYF,TRBD2,TRBJ2-3,-,TRBV7-9
TGTGCCAGCAGTGAAGAGATTGGGGGATTCGTGCAGTTCTTC,CASSEEIGGFVQFF,-,TRBJ2-1,-,TRBV6-1
TGTGCCAGCAGTCCTCGGCTAGCTCGGGGACACGAGCAGTACTTC,CASSPRLARGHEQYF,-,TRBJ2-7,-,TRBV7-3
TGTGCCAGCAGTGAATCAGGCAGGACCAACGGGCAGTTCTTC,CASSESGRTNGQFF,-,TRBJ2-1,-,TRBV25-1
TGCGCCAGCAGCGGAGGGACAGACTCCTACGAGCAGTACTTC,CASSGGTDSYEQYF,-,TRBJ2-7,-,TRBV5-1
TGTGCCAGCAGTCCTTGGGAAGGGTTGAGGAATGAGCAGTTCTTC,CASSPWEGLRNEQFF,-,TRBJ2-1,-,TRBV7-3
TGTGCCAGCAGCTGGGACAGAGCGACAGATACGCAGTATTTT,CASSWDRATDTQYF,TRBD1,TRBJ2-3,-,TRBV27
TGTGCCAGCAGTTACTCGCCTAGCGCTACCTACAATGAGCAGTTCTTC,CASSYSPSATYNEQFF,-,TRBJ2-1,few,TRBV6-5
TGTGCCAGCAGTCTCTTACCGGGACAGCTACAATATGGCTACACCTTC,CASSLLPGQLQYGYTF,TRBD1,TRBJ1-2,-,TRBV2
TGCGCCAGCAGCTTGTCCCCCCGTGGGCCCTACGAGCAGTACTTC,CASSLSPRGPYEQYF,-,TRBJ2-7,-,TRBV5-1
TGTGCCAGCAGCTTAGGGGGGTTAGCGGGAGTGGAGACCCAGTACTTC,CASSLGGLAGVETQYF,TRBD2,TRBJ2-5,-,TRBV11-3
TGTGCCAGCAGTGACGCGCGGGAGGGGTCAATACGTCAGCCCCAGCATTTT,CASSDAREGSIRQPQHF,-,TRBJ1-5,-,TRBV6-4
TGTGCCAGCTCATGGACAGGGTGGAATGAGCAGTTCTTC,CASSWTGWNEQFF,TRBD1,TRBJ2-1,-,TRBV18
TGCAGCGTTGTAAACCCAACCGGGCGCTCGAACACTGAAGCTTTCTTT,CSVVNPTGRSNTEAFF,-,TRBJ1-1,-,TRBV29-1
TGTGCCAGCAGGCAGGGGCGAACCGGGGAGCTGTTTTTT,CASRQGRTGELFF,-,TRBJ2-2,-,TRBV9